This TCR beta chain was recovered during a study of T cell responses to AZD1222 COVID-19 vaccine (dated by TCRdb to the early 2020s). About the full investigation: TCR sequencing was performed for 230 to 250 trial participants, of whom around 210 were given two doses of AZD1222 and around 25 were given two doses of MenACWY control vaccine. Trial participants were enrolled by age into subgroups of 18-55, 56-69 and 70-plus years, and about 150, 27 and 61 TCR-sequenced participants, respectively, were included in these subgroups. The paper as a whole reports these results and caveats: A significant rise in spike-specific TCR breadth and depth was observed after two AZD1222 doses relative to day 0 and relative to MenACWY recipients. The whole spike protein was spanned by vaccine-associated CD4 TCRs, and dominant responses were seen in regions 160-218 and 743-854. Conclusions about previously exposed vaccinees are limited, since just five or six AZD1222 recipients were seropositive for SARS-CoV-2 at baseline. Most participants were white British and females outnumbered males, and the authors suggested that clonal diversity may have been underestimated. No day 14 peak-response samples were available, so repertoires were characterized only after the peak T cell response. The 56-69-year group was small, and its depth increase did not reach significance, likely because of low power. Epitopes outside the regions mutated in the B.1.351 and B.1.1.7 variants were reportedly recognized by nearly half of the unique spike-specific TCRs.

The intended sense of this specimen's time point label: about 28 days (+/-7) after the second vaccine dose. AZD1222 recipients with second doses at about 4 weeks or about 12 weeks were pooled, because spike-specific TCR depth and breadth did not differ between schedules. Samples from vaccinated people were obtained from the UK trials COV001 and COV002, which included a single-blind randomized controlled phase 2/3 trial of AZD1222 (ChAdOx1 nCoV-19) in healthy adults. For TCRbeta chain sequencing, PBMC samples were collected from trial participants at day 0 and at day 28 after the second dose. The CDR3 regions of human TCRbeta chains were subjected to immunosequencing. Regarding the original processing steps: Repertoire TCRs were matched against a reference library of SARS-CoV-2-specific TCRs generated with the MIRA antigen-specificity platform. Breadth was defined as the fraction of unique TCRs that were SARS-CoV-2-associated, and depth was defined as the fraction of total T cells that were SARS-CoV-2-associated. Using the MIRA data, each spike-specific TCR was mapped to the spike region that the TCR reacts to and placed in a CD4 or CD8 class. Log10-transformed breadth and depth values were compared by one-way ANOVA with Sidak's multiple comparisons tests. The immuneACCESS repertoire file appears here via TCRdb, limited to in-frame rearrangements. These files lack a portion of the clones; in checked studies, under half of the deficit traces to unresolved V genes, and the cause of the others is not known. V, J and clone size are taken as reported in that table, and D and trimming were inferred from the DNA itself. Within this sample are some 81,000 clones, with around 83% of them counted one time only. The ten largest clones take up roughly 6% of the sample.

Trimmed from V: 5 bases; trimmed from J: 0 bases; junction bases lacking a gene match: 4. As encoded in the germline V gene (reference sequence), CDR1 is GTSNPN while CDR2 is SVGIG. The CDR3 measures 14 amino acids from cysteine to phenylalanine. CDR3 DNA only is kept here, 42 bases in frame from base 1. This clone was found once. Its recognized antigen is unknown. Per-nucleotide qualities are absent, and no much larger clonotype sits a single base away. The specimen comprised peripheral blood, sampled 28 days after the second AZD1222 dose. The receptor chain draws on TRBV30 and TRBJ1-2; 9 central nucleotides agree with TRBD1. This clonotype was sampled from an adult who received the AZD1222 COVID-19 vaccine. The sequence in DNA is TGTGCCTGGGAACAGGGGGCGCCTAACTATGGCTACACCTTC. It encodes CAWEQGAPNYGYTF.